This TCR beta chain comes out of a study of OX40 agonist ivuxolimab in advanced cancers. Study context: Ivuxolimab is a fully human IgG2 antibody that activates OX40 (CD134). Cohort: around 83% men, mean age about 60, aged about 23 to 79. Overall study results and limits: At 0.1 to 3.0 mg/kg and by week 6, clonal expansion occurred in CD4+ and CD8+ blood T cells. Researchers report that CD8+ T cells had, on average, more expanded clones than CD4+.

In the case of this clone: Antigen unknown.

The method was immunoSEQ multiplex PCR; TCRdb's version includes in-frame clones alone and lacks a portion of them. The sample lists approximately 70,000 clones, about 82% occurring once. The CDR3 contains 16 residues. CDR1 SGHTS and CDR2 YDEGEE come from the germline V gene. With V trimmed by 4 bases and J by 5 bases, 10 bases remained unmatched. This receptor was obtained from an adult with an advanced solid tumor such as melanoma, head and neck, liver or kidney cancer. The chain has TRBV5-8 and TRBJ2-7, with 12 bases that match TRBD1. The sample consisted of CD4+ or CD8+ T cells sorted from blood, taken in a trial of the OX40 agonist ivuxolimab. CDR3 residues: CASSHGTGGKIDEQYF. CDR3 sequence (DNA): TGTGCCAGCAGCCACGGGACAGGGGGCAAGATCGACGAGCAGTACTTC.